This T cell receptor beta chain originates from a study of blood T cell repertoires in COVID-19. About the research overall: Spain, Italy and the United States supplied samples that represented acute and convalescent COVID-19. T cells, B-cell-depleted T cells, or PBMCs supplied cDNA or gDNA.

The CDR3 has 16 residues. The germline V and J ends were trimmed by 3 bases and 0 bases, with 12 bases remaining between them. The germline V gene encodes CDR1 LNHNV and CDR2 YYDKDF (reference sequence). There are a few counts of this clone. Under the authors' procedure: Researchers report that nucleated cell counts were estimated from reference gene primer amplification. The table came from immunoSEQ multiplex PCR; TCRdb's copy has only in-frame clones and leaves some out. For V, J and clone size, that table is used; D and trimming come from the DNA. The sample lists approximately 220,000 clones, 85% occurring once.

The origin of this receptor is a man aged 35 to 55 who had recovered from COVID-19. Sample: PBMCs or T cells enriched from blood (not recorded which). This chain links TRBV15 with TRBJ1-3, with D possibly being TRBD1 (5 bases). In DNA form, the CDR3 reads TGTGCCACCAGCAGGGTGGACATTAACTCTGGAAACACCATATATTTT. This translates into CATSRVDINSGNTIYF. The entire variable domain, with the rest obtained from reference TRBV15 and TRBJ1-3, is as follows: DAMVIQNPRYQVTQFGKPVTLSCSQTLNHNVMYWYQQKSSQAPKLLFHYYDKDFNNEADTPDNFQSRRPNTSFCFLDIRSPGLGDTAMYLCATSRVDINSGNTIYFGEGSWLTVV.